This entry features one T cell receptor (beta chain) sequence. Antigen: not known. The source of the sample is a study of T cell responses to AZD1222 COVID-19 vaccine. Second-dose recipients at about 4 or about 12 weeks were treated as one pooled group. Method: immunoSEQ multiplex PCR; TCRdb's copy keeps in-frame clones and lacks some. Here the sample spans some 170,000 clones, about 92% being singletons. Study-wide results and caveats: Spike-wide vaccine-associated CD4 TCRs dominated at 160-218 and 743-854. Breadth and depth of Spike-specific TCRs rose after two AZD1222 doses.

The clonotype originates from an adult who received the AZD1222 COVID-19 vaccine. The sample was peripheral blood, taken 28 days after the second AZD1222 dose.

CDR3 nucleotide sequence: TGTGCCATCAGTACTTCAGATACGCAGTATTTT. Translation gives CAISTSDTQYF. The chain uses TRBV10-3 and TRBJ2-3, with D unclear. The CDR3 loop spans 11 amino acids. The V gene's germline CDR1 is ENHRY and CDR2 SYGVKD. Trimming stripped 5 bases from V and 4 bases from J, with 4 bases between.